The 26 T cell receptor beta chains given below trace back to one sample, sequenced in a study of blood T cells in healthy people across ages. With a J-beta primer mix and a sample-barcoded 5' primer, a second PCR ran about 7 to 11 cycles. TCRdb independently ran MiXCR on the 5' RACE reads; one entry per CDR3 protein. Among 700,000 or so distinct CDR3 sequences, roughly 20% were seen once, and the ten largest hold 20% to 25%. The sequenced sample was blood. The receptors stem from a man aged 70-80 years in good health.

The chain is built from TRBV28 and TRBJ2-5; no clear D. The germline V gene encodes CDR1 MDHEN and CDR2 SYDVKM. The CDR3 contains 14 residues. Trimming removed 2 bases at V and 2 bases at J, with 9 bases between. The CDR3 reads CASSLMRRQETQYF. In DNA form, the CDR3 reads TGTGCCAGCAGTTTAATGCGGCGTCAAGAGACCCAGTACTTC.

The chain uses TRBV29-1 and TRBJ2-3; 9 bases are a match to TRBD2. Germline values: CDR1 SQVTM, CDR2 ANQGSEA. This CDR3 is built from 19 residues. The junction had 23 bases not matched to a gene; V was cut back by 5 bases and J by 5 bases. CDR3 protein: CSVKFKVWAGGPHGDTQYF. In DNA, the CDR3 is TGCAGCGTTAAGTTTAAGGTTTGGGCGGGGGGGCCCCATGGAGATACGCAGTATTTT.

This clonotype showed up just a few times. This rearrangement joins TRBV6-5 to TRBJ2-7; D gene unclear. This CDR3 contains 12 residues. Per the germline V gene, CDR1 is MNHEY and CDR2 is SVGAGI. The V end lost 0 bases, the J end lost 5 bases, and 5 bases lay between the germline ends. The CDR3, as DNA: TGTGCCAGCAGTTACTCGTTAAACGAGCAGTACTTC. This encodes CASSYSLNEQYF.

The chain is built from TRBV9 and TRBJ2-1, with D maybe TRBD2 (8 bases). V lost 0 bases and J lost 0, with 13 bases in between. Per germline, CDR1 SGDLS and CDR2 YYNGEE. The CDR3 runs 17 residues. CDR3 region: CASSVAGGGLSYNEQFF. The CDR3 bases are TGTGCCAGCAGCGTAGCGGGAGGGGGCCTCTCCTACAATGAGCAGTTCTTC.

The CDR3 sequence is CASSLEGTGGDTQYF. The CDR3 DNA reads as TGTGCCAGCAGTTTAGAGGGGACCGGCGGAGATACGCAGTATTTT. This rearrangement joins TRBV12-3 or TRBV12-4 to TRBJ2-3, with D perhaps matching TRBD1 or TRBD2 (5 bases each). CDR3 length: 15 amino acids. Trimming stripped 1 base from V and 5 bases from J, with 13 bases between.

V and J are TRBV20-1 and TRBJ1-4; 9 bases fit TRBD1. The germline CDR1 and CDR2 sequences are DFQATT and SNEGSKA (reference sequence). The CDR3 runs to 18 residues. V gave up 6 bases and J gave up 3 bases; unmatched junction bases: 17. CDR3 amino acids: CSASPRDRVGGSNEKLFF. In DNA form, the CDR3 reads TGCAGTGCCTCGCCCCGGGACAGGGTTGGGGGCTCTAATGAAAAACTGTTTTTT.

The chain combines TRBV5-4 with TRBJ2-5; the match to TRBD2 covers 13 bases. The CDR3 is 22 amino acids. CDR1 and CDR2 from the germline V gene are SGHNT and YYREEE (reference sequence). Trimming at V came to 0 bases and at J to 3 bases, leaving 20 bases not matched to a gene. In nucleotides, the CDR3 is TGTGCCAGCAGCTTGGATCCACTTTTTACGATCGGGACTAGCGGGGAGAAAGAGACCCAGTACTTC. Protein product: CASSLDPLFTIGTSGEKETQYF.

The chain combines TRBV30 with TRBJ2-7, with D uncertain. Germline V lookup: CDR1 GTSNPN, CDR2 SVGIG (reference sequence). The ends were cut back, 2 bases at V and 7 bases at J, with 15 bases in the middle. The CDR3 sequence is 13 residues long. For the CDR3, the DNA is TGTGCCTGGAGTCCCGGAGCCCTCTATGAGCAGTACGTC. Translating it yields CAWSPGALYEQYV.

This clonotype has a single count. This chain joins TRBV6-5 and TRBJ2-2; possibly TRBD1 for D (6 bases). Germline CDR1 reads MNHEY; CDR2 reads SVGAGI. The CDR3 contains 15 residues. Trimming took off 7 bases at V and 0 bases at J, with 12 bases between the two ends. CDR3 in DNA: TGTGCCAGCATTCAGGGGTTACCGAACACCGGGGAGCTGTTTTTT. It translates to CASIQGLPNTGELFF.

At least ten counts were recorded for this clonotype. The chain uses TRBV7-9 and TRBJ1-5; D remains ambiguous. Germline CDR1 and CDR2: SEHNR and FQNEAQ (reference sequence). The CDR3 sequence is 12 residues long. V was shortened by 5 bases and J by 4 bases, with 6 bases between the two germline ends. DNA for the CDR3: TGTGCCAGCAGCCACCTAAATCAGCCCCAGCATTTT. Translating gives CASSHLNQPQHF.

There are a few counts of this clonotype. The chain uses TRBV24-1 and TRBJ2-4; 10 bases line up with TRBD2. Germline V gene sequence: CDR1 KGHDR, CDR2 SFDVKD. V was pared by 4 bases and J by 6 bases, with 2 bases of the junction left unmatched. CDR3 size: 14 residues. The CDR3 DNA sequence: TGTGCCACCAGTGAACCTAGCGGGAGAAACATTCAGTACTTC. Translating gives CATSEPSGRNIQYF.

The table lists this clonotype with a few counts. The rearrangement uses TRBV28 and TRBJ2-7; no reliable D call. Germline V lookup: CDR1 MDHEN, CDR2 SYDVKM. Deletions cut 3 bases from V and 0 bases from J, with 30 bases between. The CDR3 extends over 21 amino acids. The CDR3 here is CASSLGRKWAPALALSYEQYF. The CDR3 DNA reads TGTGCCAGCAGTTTGGGTCGGAAGTGGGCGCCAGCACTCGCGCTCTCCTACGAGCAGTACTTC. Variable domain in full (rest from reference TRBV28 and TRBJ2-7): DVKVTQSSRYLVKRTGEKVFLECVQDMDHENMFWYRQDPGLGLRLIYFSYDVKMKEKGDIPEGYSVSREKKERFSLILESASTNQTSMYLCASSLGRKWAPALALSYEQYFGPGTRLTVT.

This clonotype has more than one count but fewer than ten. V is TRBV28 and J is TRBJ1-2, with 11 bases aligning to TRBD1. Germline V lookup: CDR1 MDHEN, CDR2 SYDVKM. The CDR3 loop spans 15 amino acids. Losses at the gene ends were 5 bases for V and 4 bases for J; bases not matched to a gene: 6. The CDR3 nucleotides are TGTGCCAGCAGTACAGGGGGGACAGGGGGCTATGGCTACACCTTC. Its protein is CASSTGGTGGYGYTF.

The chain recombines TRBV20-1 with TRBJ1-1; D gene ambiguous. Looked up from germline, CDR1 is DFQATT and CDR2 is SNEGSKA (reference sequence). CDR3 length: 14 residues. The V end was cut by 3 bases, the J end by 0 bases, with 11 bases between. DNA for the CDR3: TGCAGTGCTAGTCCCCCGGACCTGAACACTGAAGCTTTCTTT. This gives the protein CSASPPDLNTEAFF.

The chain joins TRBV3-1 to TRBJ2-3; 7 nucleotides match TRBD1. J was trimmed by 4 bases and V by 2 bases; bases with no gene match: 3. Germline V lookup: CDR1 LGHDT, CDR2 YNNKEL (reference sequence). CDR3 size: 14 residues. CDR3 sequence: CASSQHTGADTQYF. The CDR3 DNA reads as TGTGCCAGCAGCCAACATACAGGGGCAGATACGCAGTATTTT.

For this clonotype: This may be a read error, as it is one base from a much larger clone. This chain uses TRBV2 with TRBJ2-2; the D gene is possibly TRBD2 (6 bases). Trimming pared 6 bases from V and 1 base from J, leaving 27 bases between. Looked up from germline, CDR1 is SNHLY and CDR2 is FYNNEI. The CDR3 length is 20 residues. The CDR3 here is CASRESTGLSTLLNTGELFF. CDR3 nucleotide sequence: TGTGCCAGCAGGGAGAGCACGGGACTGAGTACACTTTTGAACACCGGGGAGCTGTTTTTT.

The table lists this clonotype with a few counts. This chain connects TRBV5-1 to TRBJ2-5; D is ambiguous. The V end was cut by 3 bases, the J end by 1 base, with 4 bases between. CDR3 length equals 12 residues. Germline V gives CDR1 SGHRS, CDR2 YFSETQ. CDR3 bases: TGCGCCAGCAGCTGGCTCCAAGAGACCCAGTACTTC. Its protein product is CASSWLQETQYF.

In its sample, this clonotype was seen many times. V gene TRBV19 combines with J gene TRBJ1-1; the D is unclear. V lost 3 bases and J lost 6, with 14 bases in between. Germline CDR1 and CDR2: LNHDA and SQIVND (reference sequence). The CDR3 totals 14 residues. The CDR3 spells CASSIVGSLAEAFF. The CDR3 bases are TGTGCCAGTAGTATCGTGGGTAGCCTCGCTGAAGCTTTCTTT. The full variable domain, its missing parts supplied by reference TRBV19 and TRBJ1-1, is DGGITQSPKYLFRKEGQNVTLSCEQNLNHDAMYWYRQDPGQGLRLIYYSQIVNDFQKGDIAEGYSVSREKKESFPLTVTSAQKNPTAFYLCASSIVGSLAEAFFGQGTRLTVV.

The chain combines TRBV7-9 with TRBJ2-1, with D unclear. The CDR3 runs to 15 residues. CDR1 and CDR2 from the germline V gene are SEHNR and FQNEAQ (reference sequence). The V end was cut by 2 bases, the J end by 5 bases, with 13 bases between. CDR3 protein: CASSLSSPAHNEQFF. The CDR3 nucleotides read TGTGCCAGCAGCTTATCGAGTCCAGCCCACAATGAGCAGTTCTTC.

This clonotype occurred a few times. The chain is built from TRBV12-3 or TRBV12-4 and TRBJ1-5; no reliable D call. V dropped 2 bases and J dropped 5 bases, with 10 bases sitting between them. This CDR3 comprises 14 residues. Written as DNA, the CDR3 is TGTGCCAGCAGTTTAAGTAAGCGCGATCAGCCCCAGCATTTT. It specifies CASSLSKRDQPQHF.

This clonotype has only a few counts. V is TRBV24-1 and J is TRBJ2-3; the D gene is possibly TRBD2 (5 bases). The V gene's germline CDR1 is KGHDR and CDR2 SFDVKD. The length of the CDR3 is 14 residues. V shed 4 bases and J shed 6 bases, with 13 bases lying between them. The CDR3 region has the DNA TGTGCCACCAGTGAAGGACTGGGTTGGGATACGCAGTATTTT. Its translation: CATSEGLGWDTQYF.

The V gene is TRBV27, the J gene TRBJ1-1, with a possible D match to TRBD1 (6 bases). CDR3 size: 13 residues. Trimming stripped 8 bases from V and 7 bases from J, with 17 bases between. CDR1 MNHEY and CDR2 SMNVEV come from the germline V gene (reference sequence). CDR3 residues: CASRAGAQGEAFF. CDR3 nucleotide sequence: TGTGCCAGCCGTGCAGGGGCGCAGGGTGAAGCTTTCTTT.

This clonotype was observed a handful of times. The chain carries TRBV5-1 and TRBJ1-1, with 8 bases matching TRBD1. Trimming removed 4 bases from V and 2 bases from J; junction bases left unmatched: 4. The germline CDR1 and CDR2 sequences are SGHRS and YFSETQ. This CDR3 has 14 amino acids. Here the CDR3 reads CASSGTGENTEAFF. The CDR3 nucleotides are TGCGCCAGCAGCGGGACAGGCGAAAACACTGAAGCTTTCTTT.

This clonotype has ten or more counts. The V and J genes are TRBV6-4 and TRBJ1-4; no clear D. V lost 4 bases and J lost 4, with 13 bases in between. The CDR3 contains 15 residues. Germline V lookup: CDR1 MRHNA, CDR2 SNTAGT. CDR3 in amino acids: CASSATQASNEKLFF. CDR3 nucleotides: TGTGCCAGCAGTGCGACCCAAGCAAGTAATGAAAAACTGTTTTTT.

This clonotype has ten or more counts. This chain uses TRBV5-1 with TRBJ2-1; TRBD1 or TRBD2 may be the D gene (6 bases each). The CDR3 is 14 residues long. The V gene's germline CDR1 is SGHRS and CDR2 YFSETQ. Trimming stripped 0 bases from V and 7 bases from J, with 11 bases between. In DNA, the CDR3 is TGCGCCAGCAGCTTGGAGGGGGGATGGAATGAGCAGTTCTTC. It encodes CASSLEGGWNEQFF.

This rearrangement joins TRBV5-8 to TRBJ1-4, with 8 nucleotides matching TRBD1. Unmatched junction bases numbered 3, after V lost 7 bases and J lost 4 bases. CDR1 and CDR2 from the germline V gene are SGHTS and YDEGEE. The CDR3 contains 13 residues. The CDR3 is CASAGQDNEKLFF. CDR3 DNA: TGTGCCAGCGCGGGACAGGATAATGAAAAACTGTTTTTT.